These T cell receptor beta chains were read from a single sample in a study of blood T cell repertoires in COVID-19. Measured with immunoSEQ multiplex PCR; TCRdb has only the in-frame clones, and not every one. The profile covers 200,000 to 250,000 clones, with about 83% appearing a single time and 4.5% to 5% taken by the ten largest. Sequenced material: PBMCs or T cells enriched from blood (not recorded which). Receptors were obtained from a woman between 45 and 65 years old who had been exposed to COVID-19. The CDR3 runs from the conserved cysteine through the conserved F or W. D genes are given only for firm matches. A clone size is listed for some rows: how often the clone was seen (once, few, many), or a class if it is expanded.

DNA: TGCGCCAGCAGCGCCGGACAGGGCGTTCAAGAGACCCAGTACTTC
CDR3: CASSAGQGVQETQYF
size: -
V: TRBV5-1
J: TRBJ2-5
D: TRBD1

DNA: TGTGCCAGCAGGACAACAGGGGGCAGGACTGAAGCTTTCTTT
CDR3: CASRTTGGRTEAFF
size: -
V: TRBV2
J: TRBJ1-1
D: TRBD1

DNA: TGTGCCAGCAGCCAAGTGTCTGGACAGGCGAACACTGAAGCTTTCTTT
CDR3: CASSQVSGQANTEAFF
size: once
V: TRBV3-1/TRBV3-2
J: TRBJ1-1
D: TRBD1

DNA: TGCAGTGCTAGGCAGGGGTATGGCTACACCTTC
CDR3: CSARQGYGYTF
size: -
V: TRBV20-1
J: TRBJ1-2
D: -

DNA: TGTGCCAGCAGTGACCCCCCTAGGACAAGTGGCTACACCTTC
CDR3: CASSDPPRTSGYTF
size: -
V: TRBV25-1
J: TRBJ1-2
D: -

DNA: TGTGCCAGCAGCTCCTCCCGGCCAGGCCTTAATGAAAAACTGTTTTTT
CDR3: CASSSSRPGLNEKLFF
size: -
V: TRBV7-2
J: TRBJ1-4
D: -

DNA: TGCGCCAGCAGCTTTCTAGCGGGGGGGAACACAGATACGCAGTATTTT
CDR3: CASSFLAGGNTDTQYF
size: few
V: TRBV5-1
J: TRBJ2-3
D: TRBD2

DNA: TGTGCCAGCAGTGGTAAAACAGAGAATCAGCCCCAGCATTTT
CDR3: CASSGKTENQPQHF
size: -
V: TRBV2
J: TRBJ1-5
D: -

DNA: TGTGCCAGCAGCTTAGGTACAGTCCTGAACACTGAAGCTTTCTTT
CDR3: CASSLGTVLNTEAFF
size: -
V: TRBV11-1
J: TRBJ1-1
D: -

DNA: TGTGCCAGCAGCCAAGGGGTGACAGGCAATCAGCCCCAGCATTTT
CDR3: CASSQGVTGNQPQHF
size: -
V: TRBV3-1/TRBV3-2
J: TRBJ1-5
D: -

DNA: TGTGCCAGCAATGAGGGGGAAGAGGCTGATTCACCCCTCCACTTT
CDR3: CASNEGEEADSPLHF
size: once
V: TRBV6-6
J: TRBJ1-6
D: -

DNA: TGCGCCAGCAGCCAGCCAGACAGGGACGGAGAGACCCAGTACTTC
CDR3: CASSQPDRDGETQYF
size: once
V: TRBV4-1
J: TRBJ2-5
D: TRBD1

DNA: TGTGCCAGCAACGGACTAGCGGGGGACAATGAGCAGTTCTTC
CDR3: CASNGLAGDNEQFF
size: -
V: TRBV5-6
J: TRBJ2-1
D: TRBD2

DNA: TGCGCCAGCAGCTGGGACAGGCTAAATGAAAAACTGTTTTTT
CDR3: CASSWDRLNEKLFF
size: once
V: TRBV5-1
J: TRBJ1-4
D: TRBD1

DNA: TGTGCCAGCAGTTACGGACAGGACACTGAAGCTTTCTTT
CDR3: CASSYGQDTEAFF
size: -
V: TRBV6-5
J: TRBJ1-1
D: TRBD1

DNA: TGTGCCAGCAGCTTCAAAGGGGGCGGCACTGAAGCTTTCTTT
CDR3: CASSFKGGGTEAFF
size: -
V: TRBV7-3
J: TRBJ1-1
D: TRBD1

DNA: TGTGCCAGTAGTAACCGAGGACAGGGTGAGTCGTTGGTGTCGCCCCAGCATTTT
CDR3: CASSNRGQGESLVSPQHF
size: -
V: TRBV19
J: TRBJ1-5
D: TRBD1

DNA: TGTGCCAGCAGCCCCGACAGAATTCCAACTAATGAAAAACTGTTTTTT
CDR3: CASSPDRIPTNEKLFF
size: -
V: TRBV6-2/TRBV6-3
J: TRBJ1-4
D: -

DNA: TGTGCCAGCAGCCAAGATCACGGCGGGGTGGGGATGAACACTGAAGCTTTCTTT
CDR3: CASSQDHGGVGMNTEAFF
size: -
V: TRBV4-2
J: TRBJ1-1
D: -

DNA: TGTGCCAGCAGCTTAGGTGGCCAGGCAATTGGCTACACCTTC
CDR3: CASSLGGQAIGYTF
size: few
V: TRBV7-2
J: TRBJ1-2
D: -

DNA: TGTGCCAGCAGCCCTACAGGGGGCCGCGAGACCCAGTACTTC
CDR3: CASSPTGGRETQYF
size: -
V: TRBV7-8
J: TRBJ2-5
D: TRBD1

DNA: TGTGCCAGCAGCTTAAACAGGGGAATGGGAGAAAAACTGTTTTTT
CDR3: CASSLNRGMGEKLFF
size: -
V: TRBV7-6
J: TRBJ1-4
D: TRBD1

DNA: TGTGCCAGCTCCCTGGGGACAGGCCCTATCTACGAGCAGTACTTC
CDR3: CASSLGTGPIYEQYF
size: -
V: TRBV18
J: TRBJ2-7
D: TRBD1

DNA: TGTGCCAGCAGCTCGGACAGGGGAAACACCGGGGAGCTGTTTTTT
CDR3: CASSSDRGNTGELFF
size: -
V: TRBV28
J: TRBJ2-2
D: TRBD1

DNA: TGTGCCAGTAGTCCCCTCAGGGGGATAGGGCATTCGATGAACACTGAAGCTTTCTTT
CDR3: CASSPLRGIGHSMNTEAFF
size: -
V: TRBV19
J: TRBJ1-1
D: TRBD1

DNA: TGTGCCAGTAGAACCCCCGGGAGGGACTATGGCTACACCTTC
CDR3: CASRTPGRDYGYTF
size: few
V: TRBV19
J: TRBJ1-2
D: -

DNA: TGTGCCAGCAGCCTTGAAAGGAGTGGCTACACCTTC
CDR3: CASSLERSGYTF
size: -
V: TRBV7-9
J: TRBJ1-2
D: -

DNA: TGCAGCGTTGAAAAGGACAGGGTAGACACTGAAGCTTTCTTT
CDR3: CSVEKDRVDTEAFF
size: -
V: TRBV29-1
J: TRBJ1-1
D: TRBD1

DNA: TGTGCCAGTAGTATGGCTCTAGCGGGGAGCTCCTACAATGAGCAGTTCTTC
CDR3: CASSMALAGSSYNEQFF
size: -
V: TRBV19
J: TRBJ2-1
D: TRBD2

DNA: TGTGCCAGCAGTCCCCGGTTTTTGACTGGAAACACCATATATTTT
CDR3: CASSPRFLTGNTIYF
size: -
V: TRBV28
J: TRBJ1-3
D: -